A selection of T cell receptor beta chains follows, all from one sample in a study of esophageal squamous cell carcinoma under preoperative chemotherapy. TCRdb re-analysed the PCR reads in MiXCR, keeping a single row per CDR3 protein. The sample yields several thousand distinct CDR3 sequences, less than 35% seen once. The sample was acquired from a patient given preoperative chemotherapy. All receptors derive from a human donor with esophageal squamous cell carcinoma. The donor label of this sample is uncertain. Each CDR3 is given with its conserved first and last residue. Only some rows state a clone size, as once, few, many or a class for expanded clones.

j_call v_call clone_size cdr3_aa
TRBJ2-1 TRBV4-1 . CASSPHGLAGVKEQFF
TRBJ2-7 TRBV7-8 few CASSLRQREDEQYF
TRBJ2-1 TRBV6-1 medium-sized CASRSVRGGEQFF
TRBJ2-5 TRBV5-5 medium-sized CASSPTGTGGSGF
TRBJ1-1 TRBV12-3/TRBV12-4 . CGSSLADGDTEAFF
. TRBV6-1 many CASSEVYGSSGEQYF
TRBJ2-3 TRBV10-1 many CASSGRITDTQYF
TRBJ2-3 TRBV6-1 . CASRPGQPTDTQYF
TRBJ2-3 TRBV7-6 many CASSLGTSGTDTQYF
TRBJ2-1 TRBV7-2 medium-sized CASSLRRGLGGETQFF
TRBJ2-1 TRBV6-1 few CASRTGERSYYEQFF
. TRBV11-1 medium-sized CASSSGLAGRVGTQYF
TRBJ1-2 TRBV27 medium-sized CASSPTGSYGYTF
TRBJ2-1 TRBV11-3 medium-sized CASSLTTGVGDEQFF
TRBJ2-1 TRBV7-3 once CAGSCPRTSGSCNEQFF
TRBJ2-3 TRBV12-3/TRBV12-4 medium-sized CASSTTSGRTDTQYF
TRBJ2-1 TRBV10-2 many CASSDWGMRPYNEQFF
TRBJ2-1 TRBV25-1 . CASTLGYEEYF
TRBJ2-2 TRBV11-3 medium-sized CASSPLPHRELFF
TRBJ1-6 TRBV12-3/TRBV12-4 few CASSRPGVSPLHF
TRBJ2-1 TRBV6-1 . CASSKSGSCYNEEFF
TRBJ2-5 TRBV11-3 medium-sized CASSPGGTQYF
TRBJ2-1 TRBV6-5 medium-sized CASSPGTASSYNEQFF
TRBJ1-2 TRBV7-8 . CARSQRTGNRGYTF
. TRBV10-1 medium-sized CASRGRGGRAKGEQYF
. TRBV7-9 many CASSRVWAAGDNEQYF
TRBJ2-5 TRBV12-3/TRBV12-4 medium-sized CASSGLAEYQETQYF
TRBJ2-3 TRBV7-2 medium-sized CASSLGLAGGADTQYF
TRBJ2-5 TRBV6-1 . CASRLGLAGENEQYF